Presented here are 2 T cell receptor beta chains from one specimen sequenced in a study of cytotoxic CD8 clonotypes in ibrutinib-treated CLL. Produced via immunoSEQ multiplex PCR; TCRdb's table is partial and in-frame only. The sample includes under 300,000 clones, roughly four fifths of them seen just once. The material sequenced was PBMCs, taken at disease progression, from a patient treated with ibrutinib. These receptors all stem from a human donor with chronic lymphocytic leukemia.

The rearrangement joins TRBV28 to TRBJ2-4; 7 positions agree with TRBD1. The CDR3 covers 17 residues. Trimming removed 3 bases from V and 0 bases from J; junction bases left unmatched: 8. Germline CDR1 and CDR2: MDHEN and SYDVKM. The CDR3 loop is CASSFSRQGIAKNIQYF. The CDR3 DNA follows: TGTGCCAGCAGTTTTTCTCGACAGGGAATAGCCAAAAACATTCAGTACTTC.

The rearrangement uses TRBV7-9 and TRBJ1-1, with no clear D. The germline CDR1 and CDR2 sequences are SEHNR and FQNEAQ (reference sequence). The CDR3 extends over 14 amino acids. V gave up 5 bases and J gave up 10 bases, with 20 bases separating them. The CDR3 loop reads CASSDRRQRLGAFF. In DNA form, the CDR3 reads TGTGCCAGCAGCGACCGTCGCCAGCGACTTGGAGCTTTCTTT.